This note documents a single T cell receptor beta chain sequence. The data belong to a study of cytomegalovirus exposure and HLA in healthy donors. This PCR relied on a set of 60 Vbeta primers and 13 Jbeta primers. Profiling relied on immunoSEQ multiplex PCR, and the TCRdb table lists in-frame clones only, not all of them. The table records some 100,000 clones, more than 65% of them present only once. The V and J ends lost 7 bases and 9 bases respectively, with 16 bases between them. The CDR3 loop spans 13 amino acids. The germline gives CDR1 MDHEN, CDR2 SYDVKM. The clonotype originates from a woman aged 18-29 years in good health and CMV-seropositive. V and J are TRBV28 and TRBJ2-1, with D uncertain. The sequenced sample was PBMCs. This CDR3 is CASTLSGSSEQFF. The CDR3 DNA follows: TGTGCCAGCACCCTTTCCGGGTCCAGTGAGCAGTTCTTC.